This T cell receptor (beta chain) was identified during a study of vaccination effects on CD4 cells after COVID-19. Study context: Viral peptide pools were used in the ViraFEST assay to expand antigen-specific CD4+ T cells, and sequencing came afterward.

TCRdb's table, derived via immunoSEQ multiplex PCR, lists solely in-frame clones and lacks some. The table lists around 53,000 clones, about four fifths of them singletons, with about 5% in the top ten. Germline values: CDR1 SGHDN, CDR2 FVKESK. The CDR3 loop spans 13 amino acids. Trimming took 4 bases from V and 5 from J; bases not matched to a gene: 1. Concerning this clone itself: Its matching antigen is unknown.

Investigators separated out CD4+ T cells once approximately 11 days of culture had passed. Sometime from March through December 2020, the person acquired a SARS-CoV-2 infection that PCR confirmed. Either the mRNA-1273 or the BNT162b2 vaccine was given to participants as two doses. On both days 3 and 7, half of the culture medium was replaced with IL-2 medium. J is TRBJ2-2 and V is TRBV14; 7 bases match TRBD2. The material was CD4+ T cells from PBMCs cultured without peptide, obtained after COVID-19 vaccination. This TCR came from a human donor who had a prior SARS-CoV-2 infection. The chain's CDR3 is CASSLGLTGELFF. The DNA for the CDR3 is TGTGCCAGCAGCCTGGGACTAACCGGGGAGCTGTTTTTT. Together with reference TRBV14 and TRBJ2-2, the CDR3 gives the full variable domain: EAGVTQFPSHSVIEKGQTVTLRCDPISGHDNLYWYRRVMGKEIKFLLHFVKESKQDESGMPNNRFLAERTGGTYSTLKVQPAELEDSGVYFCASSLGLTGELFFGEGSRLTVL.